The clone carrying this T cell receptor (beta chain) came up once. Its antigen is not identified. Germline CDR1 and CDR2: MDHEN and SYDVKM. The CDR3 runs to 13 residues. V was cut by 6 bases and J by 2 bases, with 11 bases left in between. Repertoires were generated with immunoSEQ multiplex PCR, while TCRdb's copy carries only in-frame clones and drops some. The sample includes hundreds of thousands of clones, roughly 90% of them seen just once. The sample comes from a study of cytomegalovirus exposure and HLA in healthy donors. Overall study: The approximately 680 first-cohort repertoires and the 130 or so validation repertoires shared the same platform, a later analysis reported. General observations from the study: The study designated fewer than 200 TCR beta chains cytomegalovirus-associated. Three chains tied to CMV proved CMV antigen-specific in vitro.

The clonotype originates from a woman under 30 in good health and CMV-seronegative. Sample: PBMCs. The rearrangement uses TRBV28 and TRBJ2-7, with D tentatively TRBD2 (6 bases). CDR3 nucleotides: TGTGCCAGCAGGCTGGGGACTCCCTACGAGCAGTACTTC. As protein: CASRLGTPYEQYF.